This T cell receptor beta chain is from a study of T cell changes during pregnancy in multiple sclerosis. Sequencing used immunoSEQ multiplex PCR; TCRdb keeps in-frame clones, though not all of them. This sample yields about 93,000 clones, of which less than 95% are seen a single time; under 0.95% belongs to the top ten. This CDR3 is 14 amino acids long. V lost 2 bases and J lost 0, with 7 bases in between. CDR1 is SGHTA and CDR2 is FQGTGA in the germline V gene. This receptor was taken from a female donor with multiple sclerosis, enrolled in a pregnancy study. The genes are TRBV7-3 and TRBJ1-1; no clear D. Sequences were derived from peripheral blood, sampled before pregnancy. The DNA for the CDR3 is TGTGCCAGCAGCTTATATCGGGTGAACACTGAAGCTTTCTTT. Translating gives CASSLYRVNTEAFF.